Listed below are T cell receptor beta chains from one sample, sequenced in a study of control samples from healthy donors and cancer patients. Clones were sequenced by immunoSEQ multiplex PCR, and TCRdb holds only the in-frame ones, with some missing. The sample holds about 89,000 clones; approximately 87% are singletons and the top ten take less than 2.5%. The sequenced material came from blood. The receptor source for this set is a woman in her 40s in good health. Each CDR3 is given with its conserved first and last residue. The D gene is left open where the match is weak.

j_call: TRBJ1-2
v_call: TRBV7-2
d_call: -
cdr3_nt: TGTGCCAGCAGCTTAGAGGGTACGGGGGCGGGAGGCTACACCTTC
cdr3_aa: CASSLEGTGAGGYTF

j_call: TRBJ2-3
v_call: TRBV4-1
d_call: -
cdr3_nt: TGCGCCAGCAGCCAAGGGGTAGCGGGCACAGATACGCAGTATTTT
cdr3_aa: CASSQGVAGTDTQYF

j_call: TRBJ1-5
v_call: TRBV20-1
d_call: TRBD1
cdr3_nt: TGCAGTGCTAGTAGTTCAGGGGGAGGCCAGCCCCAGCATTTT
cdr3_aa: CSASSSGGGQPQHF

j_call: TRBJ1-1
v_call: TRBV7-9
d_call: -
cdr3_nt: TGTGCCAGCAGCTCTAAGGCCGGATTCTTAAACATGAACACTGAAGCTTTCTTT
cdr3_aa: CASSSKAGFLNMNTEAFF

j_call: TRBJ1-1
v_call: TRBV19
d_call: TRBD1
cdr3_nt: TGTGCCAGTAGCTCGGACAGGGAGCCGTCAGTCACTGAAGCTTTCTTT
cdr3_aa: CASSSDREPSVTEAFF

j_call: TRBJ2-7
v_call: TRBV29-1
d_call: TRBD1
cdr3_nt: TGCAGCGTTCGGGACAGGGGGGGACCCTACGAGCAGTACTTC
cdr3_aa: CSVRDRGGPYEQYF

j_call: TRBJ1-1
v_call: TRBV5-5
d_call: TRBD1
cdr3_nt: TGTGCCAGCAGCTGGGACAGGGGGCTTGAAGCTTTCTTT
cdr3_aa: CASSWDRGLEAFF

j_call: TRBJ2-5
v_call: TRBV5-4
d_call: TRBD1
cdr3_nt: TGTGCCAGCAGCTTGGCCGTGGGGGGACAGGGTCAAGAGACCCAGTACTTC
cdr3_aa: CASSLAVGGQGQETQYF

j_call: TRBJ2-3
v_call: TRBV27
d_call: TRBD2
cdr3_nt: TGTGCCAGCAGTTTACCGAGAGGACTAGCGGGGACCTACACAGATACGCAGTATTTT
cdr3_aa: CASSLPRGLAGTYTDTQYF

j_call: TRBJ1-1
v_call: TRBV5-1
d_call: TRBD1
cdr3_nt: TGCGCCAGCAGCTTAAACCCGATGCAAAGGACAGGAAAGAACACTGAAGCTTTCTTT
cdr3_aa: CASSLNPMQRTGKNTEAFF